The present T cell receptor beta chain was sequenced within a study of T cell responses to AZD1222 COVID-19 vaccine. Broader study findings: Donors were chiefly white British, with a greater number of females, and clonal diversity was perhaps underestimated. Baseline serostatus was positive in only a handful of AZD1222 recipients.

CDR3 length: 12 residues. Trimming cost V 4 bases and J 8 bases, with 11 bases left between them. Regarding this clone: Its antigen remains unidentified.

This table comes from immunoSEQ multiplex PCR, and its TCRdb copy is limited to in-frame clones, with some not included. The table shows over 70,000 clones, with approximately 89% occurring only once. This material consisted of peripheral blood, taken 28 days after the second AZD1222 dose. The chain is built from TRBV12-3 or TRBV12-4 and TRBJ1-2; D may be TRBD1 (6 bases). This receptor was identified in an adult who received the AZD1222 COVID-19 vaccine. In DNA, the CDR3 is TGTGCCAGCAGTTGGGGGGCGGCAGGCTACACCTTC. Its protein is CASSWGAAGYTF.